Listed here are 9 T cell receptor beta chains from one sample, sequenced in a study of beta chain features in type 1 diabetes. The study, taken as a whole, reports: Among patients with Type 1 diabetes, TCRB CDR3s were moderately but significantly shorter in every one of the four CD4+ subsets.

Since all of the isolated RNA was reverse transcribed, expressed TCRB transcripts were what got sequenced. Sequencing used immunoSEQ multiplex PCR; TCRdb keeps in-frame clones, though not all of them. The sample includes just under 150,000 clones, roughly an eighth seen only once; the top ten take around 1.2%. Their recognized antigens are unknown. Material for sequencing was central memory CD4+ T cells from blood. Receptor source: a man between 18 and 35 years old with type 1 diabetes.

This clone came up a few times. The chain is built from TRBV29-1 and TRBJ2-3; 13 bases fit TRBD2. Germline V gene sequence: CDR1 SQVTM, CDR2 ANQGSEA. This CDR3 has 17 amino acids. Germline trimming cut 1 base from V and 3 bases from J; bases unmatched to any gene: 7. The CDR3 nucleotides are TGCAGCGTTGAAGCCCCCGAGACTAGCGGGGGGACAGATACGCAGTATTTT. Translating gives CSVEAPETSGGTDTQYF.

In its sample, this clone was seen a few times. V usage is TRBV7-9 and J usage is TRBJ2-1, with D hard to call. The germline CDR1 and CDR2 sequences are SEHNR and FQNEAQ (reference sequence). This CDR3 contains 15 residues. Trimming took 1 base from V and 7 from J, leaving 14 bases between them. The CDR3 DNA is TGTGCCAGCAGCTTAGACGGCCCCGGAAGGAATGAGCAGTTCTTC. Protein: CASSLDGPGRNEQFF.

V and J are TRBV19 and TRBJ2-1; D gene ambiguous. CDR1 and CDR2 (germline): LNHDA, SQIVND (reference sequence). V dropped 2 bases and J dropped 9 bases, with 5 bases sitting between them. This CDR3 comprises 11 residues. The CDR3 DNA follows: TGTGCCAGTAGTATAAGGATTGAGCAGTTCTTC. Translating it yields CASSIRIEQFF.

The table lists this clone with a few counts. Other DNA variants within this sample encode the same CDR3. This CDR3 reads CASTGGTEAFF. The CDR3 region has the DNA TGTGCCAGCACAGGGGGCACTGAAGCTTTCTTT. The chain is built from TRBV2 and TRBJ1-1; 7 bases fit TRBD1. V shed 7 bases, J shed 4 bases, and the junction held 0 bases outside the gene matches. Germline CDR1 reads SNHLY; CDR2 reads FYNNEI. There are 11 residues in the CDR3.

This clone was seen more than once but under ten times. V and J are TRBV29-1 and TRBJ1-2; D is perhaps TRBD1 (5 bases). This CDR3 is built from 13 residues. V dropped 3 bases and J dropped 4 bases, with 12 bases sitting between them. Per germline, CDR1 SQVTM and CDR2 ANQGSEA. The CDR3 loop reads CSVEGRAPYGYTF. CDR3 nucleotides: TGCAGCGTTGAGGGCAGGGCCCCCTATGGCTACACCTTC.

The chain links TRBV11-3 to TRBJ1-1; D gene ambiguous. This CDR3 comprises 16 residues. The germline CDR1 and CDR2 sequences are SGHNT and YENEEA. Deletions cut 5 bases from V and 1 base from J, with 17 bases between. The CDR3 protein is CASSQGGASGNTEAFF. The CDR3 DNA sequence: TGTGCCAGCAGCCAAGGCGGCGCTTCAGGGAACACTGAAGCTTTCTTT.

This clone was observed at least ten times. This chain uses TRBV14 with TRBJ1-6, with D perhaps matching TRBD1 (5 bases). The CDR3 spans 15 residues. Germline assignment: CDR1 SGHDN and CDR2 FVKESK. Deletions cut 1 base from V and 11 bases from J, with 15 bases between. The CDR3: CASSQAHGGVTPLHF. The CDR3 DNA reads TGTGCCAGCAGCCAAGCCCATGGAGGGGTGACACCCCTCCACTTT.

This clone was observed a handful of times. The chain has TRBV7-2 and TRBJ2-1; the D is unclear. CDR3 length: 12 residues. CDR1 is SGHTA, CDR2 FQGNSA, per germline. V lost 1 base to trimming and J lost 11 bases, with 9 bases between them. CDR3: CASSLDRTKQFF. For the CDR3, the DNA is TGTGCCAGCAGCTTAGACAGAACAAAGCAGTTCTTC.

The chain carries TRBV28 and TRBJ1-4; D remains ambiguous. CDR1 is MDHEN, CDR2 SYDVKM, per germline. The CDR3 runs 13 residues. V shed 4 bases and J shed 3 bases, with 6 bases lying between them. CDR3 sequence: CASSSGPNEKLFF. CDR3 in DNA: TGTGCCAGCAGTTCTGGACCTAATGAAAAACTGTTTTTT.